Given below is one T cell receptor beta chain in context. This clone was seen only a few times. No cognate antigen has been identified for it. No qualities accompany the bases; no much larger clone lies one base away. The cohort consisted of approximately 670 healthy bone marrow donors. Cohort members were all nominally healthy when sampled, although unrecorded immune exposures were likely present. The donor was CMV seropositive and was included in the group of approximately 310 seropositive cohort members. A peripheral blood sample was provided by each donor, and peripheral blood mononuclear cells were used for TCR beta sequencing. The Qiagen DNeasy Blood Extraction Kit was used to extract genomic DNA from the blood cell samples. The library was built by means of the immunoSEQ multiplex PCR assay. For the multiplex PCR, a mixture combining 60 forward primers for TCR Vbeta segments and 13 reverse primers for TCR Jbeta segments was used. A multiplex PCR assay on genomic DNA amplified the CDR3 region of rearranged TCR beta genes. The amplified TCR beta libraries were sequenced on the Illumina HiSeq System as 87-base-pair reads. In the authors' own workflow: Across the 700 or so repertoires, a later analysis counted 80 million or so unique TCR beta chains, some 11 million of which were shared by at least two donors. Raw reads were error-corrected and collapsed into unique sequences by a nearest-neighbor algorithm in which closely related sequences were merged to remove PCR and sequencing errors. To assign V, D and J gene segments, CDR3 sequences were aligned to IMGT reference sequences. For a sequence to be retained, a match of at least six nucleotides was required to both a V gene segment and a J gene segment. Rearrangements were called productive when the CDR3 lacked stop codons and stayed in frame with V and J; all others were non-productive. CDR3 was defined according to IMGT convention as the region running from the second conserved V-encoded cysteine to the conserved J-encoded phenylalanine. Sequences without an unambiguous match to a single V gene segment were excluded from the earlier analysis of 450 to 650 of the donors. In an earlier analysis of some 590 of the donors, a V segment was called functional when productive rearrangements were above 56.7%, and segregating when the standard deviation between donors exceeded 5%. A statistical classification framework was built to diagnose cytomegalovirus status from the catalog of TCR beta chain sequences. V and J gene assignment, in a later analysis, came from comparing TCR nucleotide sequences with IMGT/GENE-DB human TR gene sequences. A later analysis assigned CDR3 sequences and most-parsimonious VDJ recombination scenarios with the TCRdist pipeline. In a later analysis, each TCR beta chain was defined by its CDR3 amino acid sequence together with its V-gene family, and reads lacking a unique V-gene family were excluded. A later analysis removed several hundred highly shared, low-generation-probability nucleotide sequences to deal with suspected cross-contamination and a sequencing artifact. In a later analysis, a clonal expansion index for each public chain was calculated from normalized within-repertoire ranks of inferred template counts. In a later analysis, generation probabilities were computed using a VDJ recombination model fitted to out-of-frame rearrangements, and the results were checked against IGoR. In a later analysis, TCR-TCR, TCR-HLA and TCR-CMV co-occurrence was scored with hypergeometric tests, and a repertoire-size bias correction was applied to TCR pairs. In a later analysis, false discovery rates were estimated by permuting HLA or CMV assignments 20 times. In a later analysis, co-occurring TCRs were grouped using DBSCAN, with TCRdist sequence similarity added in when clustering inside HLA-allele-positive subsets. Co-occurrence clustering excluded repertoires with fewer than 30,000 or more than 120,000 public chains, plus five with anomalous nucleotide sharing. TCRdb took this table from immuneACCESS and kept in-frame rearrangements with V and J called. Such tables lack part of the clones; where checked against another copy, unresolved V genes explain under half of the gap, and the rest is unexplained. V and J calls plus clone size are reproduced from that table; the DNA served to infer D and trimming. Across this sample there are about 170,000 clones, with roughly 84% seen only once. Approximately 2.5% of the sample lies in the top ten.

These data come from a study of cytomegalovirus exposure and HLA in healthy donors (dated 2017 in TCRdb). In the study overall: According to an earlier analysis of 587 of the donors, roughly 180 million T cells yielded approximately 120 million unique TCR beta sequences and about 280 Gb of sequence data. About 280 gigabases of sequencing data and tens of millions of unique TCR sequences were included in an early release covering roughly 600 HLA-typed donors. Of the roughly 400 genotyped donors, approximately 83% fell in the genetic ancestry cluster associated with self-reported Caucasian donors. The study aimed to test whether cataloging public T cell receptors could reveal signatures of past pathogen exposure. The study used immunosequencing to profile the T cell repertoires of 666 subjects and linked those repertoires to cytomegalovirus serostatus. A separate validation cohort of roughly 110 different subjects was used in addition to the roughly 700-subject first cohort. To predict cytomegalovirus infection status, the study combined high-throughput TCR immunosequencing, statistical association of individual TCRs with disease status, and machine learning. To study patterns of TCR occurrence, a later analysis re-analyzed previously published TCR beta repertoires from several hundred donors and added high-resolution HLA genotyping. Rather than using new phenotypic data, the later analysis identified candidate immune exposures from TCR beta sequences and from how often those sequences occurred across donors. An earlier analysis of around 540 of the donors applied high-throughput TCR beta sequencing to assess whether each TCR beta V gene segment acted as functional or pseudogenic. Alongside the repertoire data, information on donor age, sex, ethnicity and CMV serostatus was compiled. Genome-wide SNP genotypes for about 65% of the roughly 670 donors were used in a later genetic analysis, which treated that subset as a discovery cohort. All discovery cohort repertoires had been generated using a single sequencing platform. HLA typing covered class I and class II loci at four-digit resolution. Typing coverage differed by locus: A, B, C, DRB1 and DQB1 were typed in roughly 620-640 donors, DQA1 in around 500, DPA1 in roughly 590, and DPB1 in roughly 450. Four to six DR-DQ haplotypes were handled as single units for association and clustering because linkage in the cohort was strong. Among almost 400 genotyped donors of the cohort, an average of approximately 240,000 unique TCR beta nucleotide sequences were sequenced per donor, 15% to 20% of them non-productive.

The paper as a whole reports these results and caveats: Most TCR sequences were observed very rarely across donors, whereas some public TCRs were present in many individuals. HLA typing was unavailable for some donors at each locus, so association tests used only the typed subset. A further reported finding was that TCR beta sequences accurately predicted the HLA-A and HLA-B alleles for most subjects in the first cohort. Linkage disequilibrium might explain the correlated functional status among segregating V segments, but an unknown experimental factor could not be ruled out. Some IMGT-functional V segments, including TRBV6-2 and TRBV6-3, could not be distinguished by the 87-base-pair reads and were therefore excluded. In a later analysis, most CMV-associated TCR beta chains were found to appear HLA-restricted, with HLA associations seemingly driven largely by CMV exposure. In this cohort, only TCR beta chains were sequenced, and detectable features were limited by the absence of alpha or paired-chain data. It was suggested by the authors that the approach could potentially be generalized to other disease states and immunological phenotypes. Presence/absence analyses assumed roughly uniform sequencing depth across donors, an assumption that may not hold. The study gave a list of over 150 TCR beta chains associated with cytomegalovirus. A later genetic analysis associated a missense DCLRE1C variant with V-gene and J-gene trimming of TCR beta chains, and an independent cohort replicated the association. Strong co-occurrence of HLA alleles, especially DR and DQ, made assigning TCR associations to individual alleles difficult. In a later analysis, the rate of TCR association differed among HLA loci, with DRB1 alleles having the most associated TCRs and HLA-C alleles having the fewest. In a later analysis, 16,951 TCR beta sequences were associated with specific HLA alleles at a false discovery rate of 0.05. A few of the identified cytomegalovirus-associated TCR beta chains were confirmed in vitro to be specific for cytomegalovirus antigens. Immune exposure information for the cohort was limited to CMV serostatus. Several of the top co-occurrence clusters appeared to be linked to parvovirus B19, influenza, CMV and Epstein-Barr virus, according to a later analysis. Because counts were too low, roughly 18 rarely observed V segments, including chromosome 9 orphons, were left out of the earlier analysis of about 620 of the donors. Broadly in line with IMGT annotations, most TCR beta V segments showed up in productive rearrangements about 90% or about 30% of the time in an earlier analysis of several hundred of the donors. In both the original and validation cohorts, the classifier was reported to diagnose cytomegalovirus status with high specificity and sensitivity. A later analysis found that HLA-associated TCR beta chains were more clonally expanded and had lower generation probabilities than equally common non-associated chains. The sequencing pipeline was judged likely to have produced a cluster of highly shared sequence variants as a technical artifact. A later genetic analysis reported fewer N-insertions in productive TCRs among donors in an Asian-associated ancestry cluster than the roughly 700-donor mean.

CDR1 LNHDA and CDR2 SQIVND are derived from the germline V gene (reference sequence). Including cysteine and phenylalanine, the CDR3 has 15 amino acids. Only the CDR3 DNA is retained, 45 bases long and in frame from the first base. Trimming takes 3 bases from V and 6 bases from J, and the germline ends sit 15 bases apart. The chain links TRBV19 with TRBJ2-1, with a weak D call of TRBD2 (6 bases match). Sequences were obtained from PBMCs. This receptor was taken from a man aged 25 to 45 in good health and CMV-seropositive. The CDR3 amino acid sequence is: CASSIDSGLGNEQFF. The DNA is as follows: TGTGCCAGTAGTATTGACAGCGGGCTGGGCAATGAGCAGTTCTTC.